This entry features one T cell receptor (beta chain) sequence. Its antigen is still unknown. Germline V lookup: CDR1 SGHRS, CDR2 YFSETQ. This CDR3 has 18 residues. Between the trimmed V and J ends, which lost 4 bases and 4 bases, there was a span of 23 bases. This entry comes from a study of T cell responses to AZD1222 COVID-19 vaccine. Produced via immunoSEQ multiplex PCR; TCRdb's table is partial and in-frame only. The data contain approximately 140,000 clones, more than 80% of them singletons. Points from the study as a whole: The sample set comprised mostly white British donors with more females, and clonal diversity was possibly underestimated. Regions 160-218 and 743-854 dominated among vaccine-associated CD4 TCRs spanning spike. When two AZD1222 doses had been given, Spike-specific TCR breadth and depth rose.

The receptor comes from an adult who received the AZD1222 COVID-19 vaccine. The specimen comprised peripheral blood, sampled 28 days after the second AZD1222 dose. This rearrangement joins TRBV5-1 to TRBJ1-4; weak D call: TRBD1 (5 bases). As DNA, the CDR3 is TGCGCCAGCAGCCGGAACGGACATGGGGCTATAATTAATGAAAAACTGTTTTTT. This translates into CASSRNGHGAIINEKLFF.